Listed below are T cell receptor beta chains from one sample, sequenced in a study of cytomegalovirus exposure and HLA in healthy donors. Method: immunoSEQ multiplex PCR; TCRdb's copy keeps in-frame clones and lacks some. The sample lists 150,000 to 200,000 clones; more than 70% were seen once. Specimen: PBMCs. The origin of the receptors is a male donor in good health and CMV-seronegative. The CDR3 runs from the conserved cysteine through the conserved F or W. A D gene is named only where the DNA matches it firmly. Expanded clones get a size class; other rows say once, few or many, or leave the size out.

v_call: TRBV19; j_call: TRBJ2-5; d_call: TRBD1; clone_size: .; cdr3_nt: TGTGCCAGTAGTAAAGACAGGGAAGGGCAAGAGACCCAGTACTTC; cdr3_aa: CASSKDREGQETQYF
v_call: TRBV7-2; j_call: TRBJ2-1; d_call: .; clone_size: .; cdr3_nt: TGTGCCAGCAGCTTCTCCGGACTGACGAGCTCCTACAATGAGCAGTTCTTC; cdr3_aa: CASSFSGLTSSYNEQFF
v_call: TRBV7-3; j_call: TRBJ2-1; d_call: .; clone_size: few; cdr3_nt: TGTGCCAGCAGTATAGCATTTGGGAATGAGCAGTTCTTC; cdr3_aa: CASSIAFGNEQFF
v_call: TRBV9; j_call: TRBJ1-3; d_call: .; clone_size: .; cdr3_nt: TGTGCCAGCAGCGTAGAGGGGTCTGGAAACACCATATATTTT; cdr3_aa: CASSVEGSGNTIYF
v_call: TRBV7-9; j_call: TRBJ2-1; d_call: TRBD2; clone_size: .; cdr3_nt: TGTGCCAGCACCTCTCGCGGGAGAGACAATGAGCAGTTCTTC; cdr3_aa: CASTSRGRDNEQFF
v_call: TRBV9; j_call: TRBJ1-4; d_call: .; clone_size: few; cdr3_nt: TGTGCCAGCAGCCCGGGGGTTGCAACTAATGAAAAACTGTTTTTT; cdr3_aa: CASSPGVATNEKLFF
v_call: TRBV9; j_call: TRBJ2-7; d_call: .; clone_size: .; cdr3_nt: TGTGCCAGCAGCGTAGAGGGGTCGAGCTCCTACGAGCAGTACTTC; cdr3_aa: CASSVEGSSSYEQYF
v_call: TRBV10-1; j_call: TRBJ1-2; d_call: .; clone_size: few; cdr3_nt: TGCGCCAGCAGCGAGTCTTGCCTGGACAGCCGCGACTATGGCTACACCTTC; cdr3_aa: CASSESCLDSRDYGYTF
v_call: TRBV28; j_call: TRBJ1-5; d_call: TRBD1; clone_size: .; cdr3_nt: TGTGCCAGCGGCAAACCGAAATTGGGACAGGGAGGTCATCAGCCCCAGCATTTT; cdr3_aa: CASGKPKLGQGGHQPQHF
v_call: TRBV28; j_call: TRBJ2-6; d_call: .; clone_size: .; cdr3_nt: TGTGCCACCCTCGGGGTAAGAAGCTCTGGGGCCAACGTCCTGACTTTC; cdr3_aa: CATLGVRSSGANVLTF
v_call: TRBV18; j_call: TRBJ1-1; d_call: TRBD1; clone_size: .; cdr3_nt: TGTGCCAGCTCACTTTCTCGGACAGGTTTGGTGACTGAAGCTTTCTTT; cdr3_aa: CASSLSRTGLVTEAFF
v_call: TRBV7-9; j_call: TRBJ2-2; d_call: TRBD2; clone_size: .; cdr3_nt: TGTGCCAGCAGCCTTTTGGCCATGGGGACGGGAGGCACCGGGGAGCTGTTTTTT; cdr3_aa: CASSLLAMGTGGTGELFF
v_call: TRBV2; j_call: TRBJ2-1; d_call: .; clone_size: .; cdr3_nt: TGTGCCAGCAGTGCACCCCGGACTTCCTACAATGAGCAGTTCTTC; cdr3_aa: CASSAPRTSYNEQFF
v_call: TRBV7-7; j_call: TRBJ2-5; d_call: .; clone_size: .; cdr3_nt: TGTGCCAGCAGTTGGCTAGAGGGCGACCAAGAGACCCAGTACTTC; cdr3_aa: CASSWLEGDQETQYF
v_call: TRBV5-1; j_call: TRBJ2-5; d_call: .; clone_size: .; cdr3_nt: TGCGCCAGCACCCTTTCCCCTCCCGGGGGAGAGACCCAGTACTTC; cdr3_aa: CASTLSPPGGETQYF
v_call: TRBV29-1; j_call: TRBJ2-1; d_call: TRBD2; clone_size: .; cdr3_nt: TGCAGCGTGGCCGGGACTAGTGGCCTCAATGAGCAGTTCTTC; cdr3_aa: CSVAGTSGLNEQFF
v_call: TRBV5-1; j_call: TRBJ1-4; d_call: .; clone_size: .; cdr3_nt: TGCGCCAGCAGCCCGACTCCTAATGAAAAACTGTTTTTT; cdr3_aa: CASSPTPNEKLFF
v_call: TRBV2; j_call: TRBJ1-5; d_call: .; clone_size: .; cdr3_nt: TGTGCCAGCAGCGTCGACAGGACTTATCAGCCCCAGCATTTT; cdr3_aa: CASSVDRTYQPQHF
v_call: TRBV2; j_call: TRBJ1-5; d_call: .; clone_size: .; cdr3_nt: TGTGCCAGCAGTGAAGGGGGGCTGAAAACCCAGCCCCAGCATTTT; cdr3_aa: CASSEGGLKTQPQHF
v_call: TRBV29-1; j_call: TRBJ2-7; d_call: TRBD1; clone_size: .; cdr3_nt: TGCAGCGAGGTCGGGACAGGGAGGGACGAGCAGTACTTC; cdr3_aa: CSEVGTGRDEQYF
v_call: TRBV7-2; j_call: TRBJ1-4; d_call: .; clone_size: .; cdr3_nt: TGTGCCAGCAGCTTAGGGGGGGGACACCTAACCCCTAATGAAAAACTGTTTTTT; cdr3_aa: CASSLGGGHLTPNEKLFF
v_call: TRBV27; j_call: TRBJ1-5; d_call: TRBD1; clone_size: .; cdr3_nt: TGTGCCAGCAGTTGGCAGGGGGCGTCTAGCAATCAGCTCCAGCATTTT; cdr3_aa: CASSWQGASSNQLQHF